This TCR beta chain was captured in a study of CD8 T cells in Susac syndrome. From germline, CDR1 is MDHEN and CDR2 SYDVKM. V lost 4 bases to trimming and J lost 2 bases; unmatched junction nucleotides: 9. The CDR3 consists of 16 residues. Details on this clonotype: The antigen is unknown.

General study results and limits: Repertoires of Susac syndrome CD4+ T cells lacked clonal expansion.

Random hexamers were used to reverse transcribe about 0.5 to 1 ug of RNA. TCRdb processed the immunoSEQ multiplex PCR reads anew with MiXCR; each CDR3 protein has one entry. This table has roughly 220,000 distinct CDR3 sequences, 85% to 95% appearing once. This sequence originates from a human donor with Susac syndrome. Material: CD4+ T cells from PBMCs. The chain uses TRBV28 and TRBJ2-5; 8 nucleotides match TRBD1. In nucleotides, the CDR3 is TGTGCCAGCAGTTACCAAACAGGGGGTCGACAAGAGACCCAGTACTTC. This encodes CASSYQTGGRQETQYF.